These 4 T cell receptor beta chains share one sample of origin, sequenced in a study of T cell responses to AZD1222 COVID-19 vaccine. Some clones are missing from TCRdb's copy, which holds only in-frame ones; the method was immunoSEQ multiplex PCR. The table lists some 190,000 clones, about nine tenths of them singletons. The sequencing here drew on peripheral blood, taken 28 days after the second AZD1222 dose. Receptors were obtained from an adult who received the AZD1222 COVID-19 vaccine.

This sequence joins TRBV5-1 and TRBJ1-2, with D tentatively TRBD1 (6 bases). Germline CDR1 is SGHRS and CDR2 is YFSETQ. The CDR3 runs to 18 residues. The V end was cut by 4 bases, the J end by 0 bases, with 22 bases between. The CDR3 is CASSKLPPGRGANYGYTF. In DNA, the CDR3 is TGCGCCAGCAGCAAACTCCCTCCAGGCAGGGGAGCTAACTATGGCTACACCTTC.

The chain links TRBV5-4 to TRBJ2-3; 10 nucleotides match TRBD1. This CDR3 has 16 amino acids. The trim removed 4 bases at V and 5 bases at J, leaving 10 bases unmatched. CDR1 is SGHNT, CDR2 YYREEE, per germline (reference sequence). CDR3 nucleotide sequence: TGTGCCAGCAGCCCCGCCGGGACAGGGGAAGGAGATACGCAGTATTTT. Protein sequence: CASSPAGTGEGDTQYF.

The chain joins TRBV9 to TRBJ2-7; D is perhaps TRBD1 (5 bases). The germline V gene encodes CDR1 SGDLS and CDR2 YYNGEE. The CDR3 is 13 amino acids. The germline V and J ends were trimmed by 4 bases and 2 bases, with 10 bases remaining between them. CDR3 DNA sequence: TGTGCCAGCAGCCCCCAGGGCCCCTACGAGCAGTACTTC. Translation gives CASSPQGPYEQYF.

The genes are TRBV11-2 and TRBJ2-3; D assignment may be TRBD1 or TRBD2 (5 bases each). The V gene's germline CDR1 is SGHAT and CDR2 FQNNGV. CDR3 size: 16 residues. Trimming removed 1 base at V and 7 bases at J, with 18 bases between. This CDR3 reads CASSLVGGLGINTQYF. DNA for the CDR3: TGTGCCAGCAGCTTAGTTGGGGGTTTGGGGATCAATACGCAGTATTTT.